A single TCR beta chain is shown here with its context. The antigen is not known. In the PCR, 60 Vbeta and 13 Jbeta primers were used. The data were produced by immunoSEQ multiplex PCR, yet TCRdb's version contains in-frame clones alone and is incomplete. The sample includes fewer than 150,000 clones, just under 85% of them seen just once. Germline CDR1 and CDR2: SNHLY and FYNNEI. V gave up 8 bases and J gave up 0 bases, with 7 bases separating them. The CDR3 contains 12 residues. Though nominally healthy at sampling, donors likely had unrecorded immune exposures. These data are taken from a study of cytomegalovirus exposure and HLA in healthy donors. The overall study: HLA-typed donors were the source of 83 million or so unique TCRs held in an early data release.

Whole-study findings and limits: In an earlier analysis, most TCR beta V segments were productive about 90% or about 30% of the time. The HLA-A and HLA-B alleles of most subjects were reportedly predicted accurately from TCR beta sequences.

The sequence came from a man aged 40-49 years in good health and CMV-seropositive. Material: PBMCs. The rearrangement links TRBV2 to TRBJ1-1; D gene uncertain. The CDR3 spells CASLRLNTEAFF. The CDR3 bases are TGTGCCAGCCTAAGATTGAACACTGAAGCTTTCTTT.